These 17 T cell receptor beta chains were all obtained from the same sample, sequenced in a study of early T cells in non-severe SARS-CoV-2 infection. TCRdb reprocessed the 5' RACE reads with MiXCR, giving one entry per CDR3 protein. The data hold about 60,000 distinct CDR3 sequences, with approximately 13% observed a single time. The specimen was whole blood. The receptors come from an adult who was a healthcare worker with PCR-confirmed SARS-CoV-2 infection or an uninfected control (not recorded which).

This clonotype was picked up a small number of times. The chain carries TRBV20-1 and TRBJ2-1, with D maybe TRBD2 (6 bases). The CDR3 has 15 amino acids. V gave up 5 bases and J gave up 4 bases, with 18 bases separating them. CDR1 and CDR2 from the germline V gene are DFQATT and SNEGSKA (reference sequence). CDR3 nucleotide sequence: TGCAGTGCTCGTCGGGGAGGAGATAGGTACAATGAGCAGTTCTTC. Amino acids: CSARRGGDRYNEQFF.

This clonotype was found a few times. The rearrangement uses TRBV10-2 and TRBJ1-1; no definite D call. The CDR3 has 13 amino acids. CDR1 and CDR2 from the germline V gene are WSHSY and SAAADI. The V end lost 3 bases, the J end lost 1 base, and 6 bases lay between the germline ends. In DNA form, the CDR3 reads TGCGCCAGCAGTGAAGTAGGGAACACTGAAGCTTTCTTT. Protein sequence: CASSEVGNTEAFF.

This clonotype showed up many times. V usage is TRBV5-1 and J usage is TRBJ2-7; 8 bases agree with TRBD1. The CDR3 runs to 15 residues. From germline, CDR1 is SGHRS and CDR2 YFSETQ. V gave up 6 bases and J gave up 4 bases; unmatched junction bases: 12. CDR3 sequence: CASTPRQGAIYEQYF. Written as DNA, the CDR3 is TGCGCCAGCACCCCCAGGCAGGGGGCGATTTACGAGCAGTACTTC.

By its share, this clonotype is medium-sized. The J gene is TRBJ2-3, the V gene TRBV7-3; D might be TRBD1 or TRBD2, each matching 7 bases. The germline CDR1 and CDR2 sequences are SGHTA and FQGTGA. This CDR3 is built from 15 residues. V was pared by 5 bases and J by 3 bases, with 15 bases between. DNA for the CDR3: TGTGCCAGCAGCCCCCAGGGGGGGCAGACAGATACGCAGTATTTT. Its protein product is CASSPQGGQTDTQYF.

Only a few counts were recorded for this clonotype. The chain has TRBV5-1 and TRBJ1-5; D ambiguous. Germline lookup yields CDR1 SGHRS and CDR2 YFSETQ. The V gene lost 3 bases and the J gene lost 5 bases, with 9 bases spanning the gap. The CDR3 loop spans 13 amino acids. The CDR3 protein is CASSSGPDQPQHF. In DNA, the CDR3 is TGCGCCAGCAGCTCCGGCCCGGATCAGCCCCAGCATTTT.

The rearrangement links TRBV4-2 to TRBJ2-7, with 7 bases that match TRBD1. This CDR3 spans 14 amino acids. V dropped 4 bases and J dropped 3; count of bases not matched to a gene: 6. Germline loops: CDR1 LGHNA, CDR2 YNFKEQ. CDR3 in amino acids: CASSLRTGYYEQYF. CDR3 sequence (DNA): TGTGCCAGCAGCCTGAGGACAGGCTACTACGAGCAGTACTTC.

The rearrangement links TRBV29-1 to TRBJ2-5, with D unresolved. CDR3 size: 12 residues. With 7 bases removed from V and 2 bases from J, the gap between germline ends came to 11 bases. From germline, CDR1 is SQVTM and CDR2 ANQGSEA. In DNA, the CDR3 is TGCAGCGCCGGACGTCCACAAGAGACCCAGTACTTC. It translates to CSAGRPQETQYF.

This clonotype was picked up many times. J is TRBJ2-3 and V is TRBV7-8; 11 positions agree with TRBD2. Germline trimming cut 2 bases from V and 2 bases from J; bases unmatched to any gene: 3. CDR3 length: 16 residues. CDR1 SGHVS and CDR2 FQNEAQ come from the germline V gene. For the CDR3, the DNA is TGTGCCAGCAGCTTAACTAGCGGGAGTATCACAGATACGCAGTATTTT. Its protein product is CASSLTSGSITDTQYF.

The CDR3 DNA follows: TGTGCCAGCCGGAGCTGGCCCCGTGGGGGGCGCGAGCAGTACTTC. As protein: CASRSWPRGGREQYF. The J gene is TRBJ2-7, the V gene TRBV11-2; D assignment may be TRBD1 or TRBD2 (6 bases each). Trimming took 8 bases from V and 6 from J, leaving 23 bases between them. The CDR3 covers 15 residues. Germline V gene data show CDR1 as SGHAT and CDR2 as FQNNGV.

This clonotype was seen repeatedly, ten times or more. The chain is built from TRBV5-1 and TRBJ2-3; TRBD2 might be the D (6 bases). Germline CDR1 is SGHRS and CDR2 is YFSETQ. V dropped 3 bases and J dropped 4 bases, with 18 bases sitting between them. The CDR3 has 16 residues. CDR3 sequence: CASSSSGTPESDTQYF. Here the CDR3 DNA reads TGCGCCAGCAGCTCCTCCGGGACTCCCGAGTCAGATACGCAGTATTTT. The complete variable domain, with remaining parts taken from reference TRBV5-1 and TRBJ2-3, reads KAGVTQTPRYLIKTRGQQVTLSCSPISGHRSVSWYQQTPGQGLQFLFEYFSETQRNKGNFPGRFSGRQFSNSRSEMNVSTLELGDSALYLCASSSSGTPESDTQYFGPGTRLTVL.

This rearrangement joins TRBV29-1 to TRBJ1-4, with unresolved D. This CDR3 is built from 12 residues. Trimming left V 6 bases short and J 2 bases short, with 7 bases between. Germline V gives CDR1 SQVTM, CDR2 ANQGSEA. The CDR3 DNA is TGCAGCGTACAGAACACTAATGAAAAACTGTTTTTT. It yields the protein CSVQNTNEKLFF.

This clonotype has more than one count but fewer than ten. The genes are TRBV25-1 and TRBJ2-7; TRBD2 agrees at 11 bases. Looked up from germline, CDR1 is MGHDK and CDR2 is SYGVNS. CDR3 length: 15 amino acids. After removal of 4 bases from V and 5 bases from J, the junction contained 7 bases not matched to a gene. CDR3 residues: CASSVAGGFGNEQYF. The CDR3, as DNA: TGTGCCAGCAGTGTAGCGGGAGGGTTCGGGAACGAGCAGTACTTC.

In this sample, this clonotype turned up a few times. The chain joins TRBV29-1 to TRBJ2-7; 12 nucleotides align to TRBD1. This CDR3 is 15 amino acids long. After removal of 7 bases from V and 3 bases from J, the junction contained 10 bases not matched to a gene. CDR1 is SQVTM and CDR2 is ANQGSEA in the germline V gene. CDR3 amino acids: CSASPGTGGSYEQYF. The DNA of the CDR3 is TGCAGCGCCTCTCCCGGGACAGGGGGCAGCTACGAGCAGTACTTC.

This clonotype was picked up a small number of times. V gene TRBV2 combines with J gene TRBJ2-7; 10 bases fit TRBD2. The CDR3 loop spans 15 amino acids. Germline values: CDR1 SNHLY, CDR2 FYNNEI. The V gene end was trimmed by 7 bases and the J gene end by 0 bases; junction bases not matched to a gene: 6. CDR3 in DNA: TGTGCCAGCACCAGAGCGGGAGGGGCCTCCTACGAGCAGTACTTC. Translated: CASTRAGGASYEQYF.

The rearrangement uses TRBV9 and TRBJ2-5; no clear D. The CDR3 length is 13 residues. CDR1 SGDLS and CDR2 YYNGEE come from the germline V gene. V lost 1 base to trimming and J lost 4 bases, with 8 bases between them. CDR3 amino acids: CASSVYGRETQYF. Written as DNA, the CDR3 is TGTGCCAGCAGCGTATATGGGCGAGAGACCCAGTACTTC.

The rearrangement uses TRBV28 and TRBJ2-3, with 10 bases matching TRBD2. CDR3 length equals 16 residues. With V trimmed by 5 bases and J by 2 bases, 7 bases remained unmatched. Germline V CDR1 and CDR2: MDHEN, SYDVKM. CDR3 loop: CASSTPLAGVTDTQYF. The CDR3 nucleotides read TGTGCCAGCAGTACTCCCCTAGCGGGAGTCACAGATACGCAGTATTTT.

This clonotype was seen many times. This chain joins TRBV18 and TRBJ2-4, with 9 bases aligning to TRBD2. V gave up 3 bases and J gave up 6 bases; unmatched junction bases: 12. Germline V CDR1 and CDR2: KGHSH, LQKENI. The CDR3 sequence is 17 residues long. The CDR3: CASSPLAGERALNIQYF. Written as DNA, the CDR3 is TGTGCCAGCTCACCGTTAGCGGGAGAACGGGCGCTAAACATTCAGTACTTC.